This T cell receptor beta chain stems from a study of PD-1 blockade in classical Hodgkin lymphoma. Germline CDR1 is SGHTA and CDR2 is FQGTGA. V gave up 2 bases and J gave up 2 bases, with 10 bases separating them. This CDR3 region has 14 residues. The sample's time point: cycle 4 day 1 (C4D1), after five to seven weeks of nivolumab. There was relapse after autologous stem cell transplantation in every patient, and there was variation in brentuximab vedotin exposure. Best responses fell into complete response, partial response or progressive disease. Generated by immunoSEQ multiplex PCR, the TCRdb table keeps only in-frame clones and is missing some. In the table there are 40,000 to 65,000 clones, 86% of which are singletons.

This chain uses TRBV7-3 with TRBJ2-7, with D possibly matching TRBD2 (6 bases). Sequencing used peripheral blood mononuclear cells (PBMCs), obtained before the fourth cycle of nivolumab. This clonotype was obtained from a human donor with classical Hodgkin lymphoma. CDR3 sequence (DNA): TGTGCCAGCAGCTTATCGGGAGCCACCTACGAGCAGTACTTC. It translates to CASSLSGATYEQYF.